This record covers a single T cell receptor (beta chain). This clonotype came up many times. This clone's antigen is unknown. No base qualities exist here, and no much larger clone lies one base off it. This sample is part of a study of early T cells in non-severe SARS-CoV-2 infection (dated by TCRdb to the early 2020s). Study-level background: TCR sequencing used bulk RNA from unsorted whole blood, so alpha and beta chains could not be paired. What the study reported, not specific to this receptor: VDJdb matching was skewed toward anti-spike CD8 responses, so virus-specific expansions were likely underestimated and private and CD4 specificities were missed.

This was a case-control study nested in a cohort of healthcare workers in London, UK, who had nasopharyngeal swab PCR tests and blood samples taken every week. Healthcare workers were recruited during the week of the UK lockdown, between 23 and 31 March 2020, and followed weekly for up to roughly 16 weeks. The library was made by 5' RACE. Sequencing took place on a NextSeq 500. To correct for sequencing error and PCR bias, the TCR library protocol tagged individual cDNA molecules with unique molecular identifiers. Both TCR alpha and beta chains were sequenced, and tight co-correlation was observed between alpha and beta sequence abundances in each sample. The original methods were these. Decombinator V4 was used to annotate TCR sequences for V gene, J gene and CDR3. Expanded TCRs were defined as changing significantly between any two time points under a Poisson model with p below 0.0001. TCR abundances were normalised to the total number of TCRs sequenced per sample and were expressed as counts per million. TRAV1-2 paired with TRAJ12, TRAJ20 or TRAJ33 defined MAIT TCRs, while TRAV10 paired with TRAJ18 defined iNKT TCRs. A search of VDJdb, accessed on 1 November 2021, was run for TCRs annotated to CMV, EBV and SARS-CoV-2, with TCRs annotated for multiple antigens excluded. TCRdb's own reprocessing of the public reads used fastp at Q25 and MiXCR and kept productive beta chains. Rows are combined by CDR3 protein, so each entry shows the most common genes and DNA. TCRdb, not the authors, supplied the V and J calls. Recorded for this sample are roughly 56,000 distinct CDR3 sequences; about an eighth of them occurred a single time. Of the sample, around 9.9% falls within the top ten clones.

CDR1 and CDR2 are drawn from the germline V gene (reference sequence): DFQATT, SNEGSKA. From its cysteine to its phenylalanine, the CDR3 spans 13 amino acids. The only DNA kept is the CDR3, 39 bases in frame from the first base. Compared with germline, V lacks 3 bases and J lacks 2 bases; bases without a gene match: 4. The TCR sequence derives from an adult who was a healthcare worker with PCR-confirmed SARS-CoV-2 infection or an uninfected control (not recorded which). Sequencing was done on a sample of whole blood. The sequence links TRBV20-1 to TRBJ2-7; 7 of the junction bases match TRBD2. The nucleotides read TGCAGTGCTAGTCGGGGGGACCCCTACGAGCAGTACTTC. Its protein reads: CSASRGDPYEQYF.